The sequence of this T cell receptor (beta chain) was determined in a study of blood T cell repertoires in COVID-19. Study summary: Acute-phase and convalescent COVID-19 samples originated in the United States, Italy and Spain.

The table came from immunoSEQ multiplex PCR; TCRdb's copy has only in-frame clones and leaves some out. The sample holds hundreds of thousands of clones, roughly 79% seen once. This clone has a handful of counts. The sequence came from a woman older than 75 with COVID-19, enrolled during active disease. Sequenced sample: peripheral blood.

The CDR3 sequence: CASRIRGTKNYGYTF. As DNA, the CDR3 is TGTGCCAGCAGGATTCGCGGCACGAAGAACTATGGCTACACCTTC. This chain connects TRBV5-6 to TRBJ1-2; D gene ambiguous. This CDR3 has 15 amino acids. V gave up 5 bases and J gave up 2 bases, with 16 bases separating them. Germline V CDR1 and CDR2: SGHDT, YYEEEE.